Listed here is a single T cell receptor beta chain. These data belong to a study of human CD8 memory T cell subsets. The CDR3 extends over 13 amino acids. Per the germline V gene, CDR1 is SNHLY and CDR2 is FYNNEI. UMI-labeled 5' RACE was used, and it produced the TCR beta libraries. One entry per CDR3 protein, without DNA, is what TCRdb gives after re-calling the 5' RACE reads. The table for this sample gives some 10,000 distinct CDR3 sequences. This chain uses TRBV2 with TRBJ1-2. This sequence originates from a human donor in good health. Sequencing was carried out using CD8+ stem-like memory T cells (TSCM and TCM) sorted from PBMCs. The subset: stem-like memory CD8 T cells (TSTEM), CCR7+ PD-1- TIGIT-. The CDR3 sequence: CASSDRSVYGYTF.